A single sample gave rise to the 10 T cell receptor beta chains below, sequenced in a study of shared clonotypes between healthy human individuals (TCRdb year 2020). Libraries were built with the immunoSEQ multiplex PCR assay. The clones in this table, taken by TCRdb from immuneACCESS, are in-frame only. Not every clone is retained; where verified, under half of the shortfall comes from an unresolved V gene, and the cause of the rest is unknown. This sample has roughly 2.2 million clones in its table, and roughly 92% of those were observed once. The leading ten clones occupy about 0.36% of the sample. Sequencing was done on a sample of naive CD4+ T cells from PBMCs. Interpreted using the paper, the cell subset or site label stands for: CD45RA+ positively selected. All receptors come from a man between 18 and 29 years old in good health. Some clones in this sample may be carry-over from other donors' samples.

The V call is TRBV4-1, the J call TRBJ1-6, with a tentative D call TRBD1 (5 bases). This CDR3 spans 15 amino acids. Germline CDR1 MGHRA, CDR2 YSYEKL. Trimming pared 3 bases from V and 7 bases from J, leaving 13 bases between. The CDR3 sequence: CASSQQGGVNSPLHF. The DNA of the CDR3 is TGCGCCAGCAGCCAGCAGGGTGGTGTAAATTCACCCCTCCACTTT.

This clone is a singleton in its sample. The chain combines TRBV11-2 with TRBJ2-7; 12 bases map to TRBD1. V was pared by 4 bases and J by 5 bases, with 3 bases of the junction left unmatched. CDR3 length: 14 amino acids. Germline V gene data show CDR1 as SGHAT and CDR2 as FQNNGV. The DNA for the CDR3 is TGTGCCAGCAGCTCGGGGACAGGGGGCCACGAGCAGTACTTC. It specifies CASSSGTGGHEQYF.

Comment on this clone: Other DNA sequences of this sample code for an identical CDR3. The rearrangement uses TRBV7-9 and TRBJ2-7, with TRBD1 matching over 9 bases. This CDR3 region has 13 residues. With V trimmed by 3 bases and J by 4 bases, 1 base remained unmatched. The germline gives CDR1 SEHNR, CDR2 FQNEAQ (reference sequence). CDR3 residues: CASSFGTGYEQYF. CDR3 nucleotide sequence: TGTGCCAGCAGCTTCGGGACAGGGTACGAGCAGTACTTC.

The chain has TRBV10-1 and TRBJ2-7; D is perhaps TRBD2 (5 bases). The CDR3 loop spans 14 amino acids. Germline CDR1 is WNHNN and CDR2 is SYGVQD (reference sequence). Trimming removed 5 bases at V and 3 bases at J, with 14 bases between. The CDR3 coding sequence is TGCGCCAGCAGTATCCTGCGGGCCCTCTACGAGCAGTACTTC. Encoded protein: CASSILRALYEQYF.

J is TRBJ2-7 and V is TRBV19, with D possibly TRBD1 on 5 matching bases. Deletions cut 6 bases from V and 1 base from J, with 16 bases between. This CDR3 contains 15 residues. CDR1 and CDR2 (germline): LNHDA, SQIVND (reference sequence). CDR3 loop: CASSRAHLISYEQYF. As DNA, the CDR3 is TGTGCCAGTAGCAGGGCGCATCTGATATCCTACGAGCAGTACTTC.

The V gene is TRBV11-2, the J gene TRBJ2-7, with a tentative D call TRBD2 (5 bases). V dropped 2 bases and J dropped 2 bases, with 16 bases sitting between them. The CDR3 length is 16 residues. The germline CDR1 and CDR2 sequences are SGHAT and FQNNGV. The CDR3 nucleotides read TGTGCCAGCAGCTTATTGGCCTATAGGCGGGCCTACGAGCAGTACTTC. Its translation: CASSLLAYRRAYEQYF.

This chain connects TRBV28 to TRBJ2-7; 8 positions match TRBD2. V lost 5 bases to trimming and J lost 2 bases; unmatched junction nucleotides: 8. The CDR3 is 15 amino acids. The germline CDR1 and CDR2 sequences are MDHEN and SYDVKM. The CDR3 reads CASSPGGGGPYEQYF. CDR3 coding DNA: TGTGCCAGCAGTCCCGGGGGGGGAGGGCCCTACGAGCAGTACTTC.

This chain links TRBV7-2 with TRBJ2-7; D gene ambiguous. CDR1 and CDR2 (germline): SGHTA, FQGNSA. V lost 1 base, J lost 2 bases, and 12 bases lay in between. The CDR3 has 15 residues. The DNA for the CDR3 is TGTGCCAGCAGCTTAGTTTCCGGAAATCCCTACGAGCAGTACTTC. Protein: CASSLVSGNPYEQYF.

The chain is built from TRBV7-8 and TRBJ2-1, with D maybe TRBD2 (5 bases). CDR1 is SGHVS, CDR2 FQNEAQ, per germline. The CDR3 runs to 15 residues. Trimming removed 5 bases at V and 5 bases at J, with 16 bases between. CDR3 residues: CASSQEEVGDNEQFF. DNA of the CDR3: TGTGCCAGCAGCCAGGAGGAGGTTGGGGACAATGAGCAGTTCTTC.

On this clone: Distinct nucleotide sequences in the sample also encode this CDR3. Written as DNA, the CDR3 is TGTGCCAGCAGCTTAGCTGGGCTGGGGGCCTACGAGCAGTACTTC. This codes for CASSLAGLGAYEQYF. The genes are TRBV7-2 and TRBJ2-7; D possibly uses TRBD1 or TRBD2 (5 bases each). Trimming left V 0 bases short and J 2 bases short, with 11 bases between. The CDR3 is 15 amino acids. CDR1 is SGHTA and CDR2 is FQGNSA in the germline V gene.